These T cell receptor beta chains were read from a single sample in a study of molecular identifiers for immune sequencing clone quantification. TCRdb itself ran the PCR reads through MiXCR, one entry per CDR3 protein. The table includes a few hundred thousand distinct CDR3 sequences, over 20% detected once. Sequenced sample: naive CD8+ T cells from blood, with Jurkat cell RNA spiked in. Source of these receptors: a human donor in good health. Some libraries in this study had Jurkat cell RNA spiked in. Both conserved end residues are part of each CDR3. Fields, in order: D gene, V gene, J gene, clone size, CDR3 DNA, CDR3 protein. D genes are given only for firm matches. Clone sizes are given selectively: once, few, many, or a class where the clone is expanded.

TRBD2	TRBV29-1	TRBJ2-4	many	TGCAGCGTTGTCTTCGCGGGAGATAAAAACATTCAGTACTTC	CSVVFAGDKNIQYF
TRBD1	TRBV7-2	TRBJ2-3	many	TGTGCCAGCAGCTTAGGGGCAGGGGGCGCCGTATCGGATACGCAGTATTTT	CASSLGAGGAVSDTQYF
.	TRBV6-2/TRBV6-3	TRBJ1-5	.	TGTGCCAGCACCCCGGTAGGTACAGGCAATCAGCCCCAGCATTTT	CASTPVGTGNQPQHF
.	TRBV7-9	TRBJ1-1	many	TGTGCCAGCAGCTCTTCGCAGGGAAGGAACACTGAAGCTTTCTTT	CASSSSQGRNTEAFF
.	TRBV4-1	TRBJ2-7	many	TGCGCCAGCAGCCAAGTACAGAGCTACGAGCAGTACTTC	CASSQVQSYEQYF
.	TRBV7-2	TRBJ1-5	.	TGTGCCAGCAGCTTAGACGCGACAGCCAATCAGCCCCAGCATTTT	CASSLDATANQPQHF
TRBD1	TRBV5-3	TRBJ2-7	.	TGTGCCAGCAGCTCGGGACAGGCCACCTACGTGCAGTACTTC	CASSSGQATYVQYF
TRBD2	TRBV5-1	TRBJ2-1	few	TGCGCCAGCAGCTGGACTAGCGGGGACCTAGTTAATGAGCAGTTCTTC	CASSWTSGDLVNEQFF
.	TRBV29-1	TRBJ2-2	many	TGCAGCGTTGAGAAGGGCGGCACCGGGGAGCTGTTTTTT	CSVEKGGTGELFF
.	TRBV6-6	TRBJ2-3	many	TGTGCCAGCACCCTCACCGGGTTGACAGATACGCAGTATTTT	CASTLTGLTDTQYF
.	TRBV20-1	TRBJ2-7	.	TGCAGTGCCCGAGTCAGTGGTTTTCACGAGCAGTACTTC	CSARVSGFHEQYF
TRBD1	TRBV30	TRBJ2-7	many	TGTGCCTGGAGTGTTGTGGGGACAGGGGGCTACGAGCAGTACTTC	CAWSVVGTGGYEQYF
TRBD2	TRBV9	TRBJ2-2	.	TGTGCCAGCAGCCCCCGGGGGGGAAACACCGGGGAGCTGTTTTTT	CASSPRGGNTGELFF
TRBD1	TRBV19	TRBJ2-3	.	TGTGCCAGTAGATCTTCGGGACAGGGGGCTCTTGATACGCAGTATTTT	CASRSSGQGALDTQYF
TRBD2	TRBV28	TRBJ2-7	.	TGTGCCAGCAATCCCCTCCAACTAGCGAGCCGACGATACGAGCAGTACTTC	CASNPLQLASRRYEQYF
TRBD2	TRBV7-2	TRBJ2-7	many	TGTGCCAGCAGCCCAGGGACTAACCACTACGAGCAGTACTTC	CASSPGTNHYEQYF
TRBD2	TRBV30	TRBJ2-1	.	TGTGCCTGGAGTGTACCCCTACCAACCGGGACTAGTCTTGTCAATGAGCAGTTCTTC	CAWSVPLPTGTSLVNEQFF
.	TRBV30	TRBJ2-3	many	TGTGCCTGGAGTTGGACCACAGATACGCAGTATTTT	CAWSWTTDTQYF
.	TRBV18	TRBJ2-5	few	TGTGCCAGCTCACCACCTAGAGAGACCCAGTACTTC	CASSPPRETQYF
.	TRBV6-5	TRBJ2-7	many	TGTGCCAGCATGGATCCCGGAGAGTACGAGCAGTACTTC	CASMDPGEYEQYF
TRBD2	TRBV7-9	TRBJ2-7	few	TGTGCCAGCAGCTCGGGACTAGCGGCAGCCTACGAGCAGTACTTC	CASSSGLAAAYEQYF
.	TRBV6-1	TRBJ1-1	few	TGTGCCAGCGGCCCCAGGGGCTCCACTGAAGCTTTCTTT	CASGPRGSTEAFF
TRBD2	TRBV3-1	TRBJ2-1	.	TGTGCCAGCATCGCAGCGGGGGGGCACTACAATGAGCAGTTCTTC	CASIAAGGHYNEQFF
TRBD1	TRBV28	TRBJ2-7	many	TGTGCCAGCGTCCCCCGAGACAGGGGGACCGAGCAGTACTTC	CASVPRDRGTEQYF
TRBD2	TRBV20-1	TRBJ2-7	few	TGCAGTGCAATCCCGCGGGGGGAAGCCTACGAGCAGTACTTC	CSAIPRGEAYEQYF
.	TRBV13	TRBJ2-7	few	TGTGCCAGCAGCCAACAGCCATTTTACGAGCAGTACTTC	CASSQQPFYEQYF
TRBD2	TRBV4-3	TRBJ2-7	few	TGCGCCAGCAGCCAAGAGTCCACCCGGGGGAGGGACGAGCAGTACTTC	CASSQESTRGRDEQYF
TRBD1	TRBV12-3/TRBV12-4	TRBJ2-7	.	TGTGCCAGCAGTTTCGGGGGTCGACAGGGGCTGGGGGAGCAGTACTTC	CASSFGGRQGLGEQYF
TRBD2	TRBV6-2/TRBV6-3	TRBJ2-7	few	TGTGCCAGCAATTTACAGCGGGGGTCCTACTACGAGCAGTACTTC	CASNLQRGSYYEQYF
.	TRBV14	TRBJ2-7	.	TGTGCCAGCAACCAGGCCGCATTTTCGGGGCCCCATTACGAGCAGTACTTC	CASNQAAFSGPHYEQYF
.	TRBV13	TRBJ1-1	many	TGTGCCAGCAGCTTAGGGTCGAACACTGAAGCTTTCTTT	CASSLGSNTEAFF
.	TRBV29-1	TRBJ1-2	few	TGCAGCGTTGCCGAACAGAGTTTTAACTATGGCTACACCTTC	CSVAEQSFNYGYTF
TRBD2	TRBV4-3	TRBJ2-1	.	TGCGCCCCCAGCCAAAACCGGGGGGGGGGTAGTGAGCAGTTCTTC	CAPSQNRGGGSEQFF
TRBD1	TRBV12-3/TRBV12-4	TRBJ2-3	many	TGTGCCAGCAGTTCGCACTCGGGACAGGACACAGATACGCAGTATTTT	CASSSHSGQDTDTQYF
.	TRBV30	TRBJ2-7	many	TGTGCCTGGAGTGTAGGCCAGGGGTACGAGCAGTACTTC	CAWSVGQGYEQYF
.	TRBV28	TRBJ1-4	many	TGTGCCAGCAGCCCCTTCGGCGAAAAACTGTTTTTT	CASSPFGEKLFF
.	TRBV6-5	TRBJ2-7	few	TGTGCCAGCAGTTACTCGCGAGGAGACTACGAGCAGTACTTC	CASSYSRGDYEQYF
TRBD2	TRBV6-2/TRBV6-3	TRBJ2-3	.	TGTGCCAGCAGTTTCCTACTAGCGGGGTTGGGGGATACGCAGTATTTT	CASSFLLAGLGDTQYF
TRBD2	TRBV6-2/TRBV6-3	TRBJ2-1	few	TGTGCCAGCAGTCTCCGGCCCGGGGCGGGGGGCTACAATGAGCAGTTCTTC	CASSLRPGAGGYNEQFF
.	TRBV18	TRBJ2-7	.	TGTGCCAGCTCACCACCGGGGAGAAACTACGAGCAGTACTTC	CASSPPGRNYEQYF
.	TRBV5-4	TRBJ2-5	few	TGTGCCAGCAGTGATATGGGCAGCCTGAAAGAGACCCAGTACTTC	CASSDMGSLKETQYF
TRBD2	TRBV7-9	TRBJ2-3	few	TGTGCCAGCAGCTTAGCCGGGGCGGGAGTAGTCGGCACAGATACGCAGTATTTT	CASSLAGAGVVGTDTQYF
.	TRBV20-1	TRBJ2-1	few	TGCAGTGCTAGAGAATGGGGGAATGAGCAGTTCTTC	CSAREWGNEQFF
.	TRBV2	TRBJ2-2	.	TGTGCCAGCAGTTTAGCAGAGGACACCGGGGAGCTGTTTTTT	CASSLAEDTGELFF
.	TRBV29-1	TRBJ2-1	many	TGCAGCGTTGGCGGGACTGGCCCCGAACGCAATGAGCAGTTCTTC	CSVGGTGPERNEQFF
.	TRBV24-1	TRBJ1-5	.	TGTGCCACCAGAGAGGGGATAACTGGAGACAATCAGCCCCAGCATTTT	CATREGITGDNQPQHF
.	TRBV4-1	TRBJ2-7	.	TGCGCCAGCAGCCAAGTATCAGGTTCCTCCTACGAGCAGTACTTC	CASSQVSGSSYEQYF
.	TRBV6-4	TRBJ2-1	few	TGTGCCAGCAGTGATGGGTATGAGCAGTTCTTC	CASSDGYEQFF
TRBD1	TRBV30	TRBJ1-2	.	TGTGCCTGGAGAGAGGACAGGATTGTGGACTATGGCTACACCTTC	CAWREDRIVDYGYTF
.	TRBV7-9	TRBJ1-3	many	TGTGCCAGCAGCGGGCCGTTTGGCAGGGGCGATGGAAACACCATATATTTT	CASSGPFGRGDGNTIYF